This TCR beta chain was identified during a study of shared clonotypes between healthy human individuals. About the study: Researchers assigned three CD4 naive, three CD4 memory, two CD8 naive and one CD8 memory plate to each donor. Overall study findings and caveats: The study found lower generation probabilities in non-shared clonotypes than in those shared by all four donors.

On this clone itself: As yet, its antigen is unknown.

Assay used: immunoSEQ multiplex PCR; TCRdb lists only in-frame clones, some missing. The data show about 2.3 million clones, with 85% to 95% seen just once and around 0.35% held by the top ten. This CDR3 comprises 13 residues. The V and J genes are TRBV21-1 and TRBJ1-5. TRBV21-1 is annotated as a pseudogene. This clonotype was obtained from a man younger than 35 in good health. Some clones in this sample may be carry-over from other donors' samples. Sequencing used naive CD4+ T cells from PBMCs. The sample's subset: CD45RA+ positively selected. DNA for the CDR3: TGTGCCAGCAGCAAAGGGACCCTCCAGCCCCAGCATTTT. Protein: CASSKGTLQPQHF.